This TCR beta chain was sequenced in a study of T cell changes during pregnancy in multiple sclerosis. Only in-frame clones appear in the TCRdb table, and some are missing; sequencing was by immunoSEQ multiplex PCR. The data show about 59,000 clones, with about nine tenths seen just once and approximately 1.3% held by the top ten. Germline V CDR1 and CDR2: SGHTA, FQGNSA. Trimming removed 1 base from V and 8 bases from J, with 12 bases in between. The CDR3 runs 14 residues. Source: peripheral blood, taken in the second trimester of pregnancy. The chain couples TRBV7-2 to TRBJ1-5, with D unresolved. The TCR originated in a female donor with multiple sclerosis, enrolled in a pregnancy study. CDR3 sequence: CASSLGVGLEPQHF. CDR3 sequence (DNA): TGTGCCAGCAGCTTAGGAGTGGGCTTGGAGCCCCAGCATTTT.